The 30 T cell receptor beta chains given below trace back to one sample, sequenced in a study of OX40 agonist ivuxolimab in advanced cancers. The repertoire was sequenced with immunoSEQ multiplex PCR; TCRdb's copy has only in-frame clones and lacks some. This sample has more than 40,000 clones, with about 90% found just once. This specimen was CD4+ or CD8+ T cells sorted from blood, taken in a trial of the OX40 agonist ivuxolimab. These receptors were taken from an adult with an advanced solid tumor such as melanoma, head and neck, liver or kidney cancer.

V usage is TRBV30 and J usage is TRBJ1-2; perhaps TRBD1 as D (6 bases). This CDR3 contains 14 residues. Trimming took 1 base from V and 2 from J, leaving 11 bases between them. CDR1 GTSNPN and CDR2 SVGIG come from the germline V gene (reference sequence). CDR3 nucleotide sequence: TGTGCCTGGAGTGAATCGGGGGCCAACTATGGCTACACCTTC. Translation: CAWSESGANYGYTF. The complete variable domain, with remaining parts taken from reference TRBV30 and TRBJ1-2, reads SQTIHQWPATLVQPVGSPLSLECTVEGTSNPNLYWYRQAAGRGLQLLFYSVGIGQISSEVPQNLSASRPQDRQFILSSKKLLLSDSGFYLCAWSESGANYGYTFGSGTRLTVV.

The chain is built from TRBV7-3 and TRBJ2-5, with TRBD2 matching 7 bases. V trimming: 6 bases; J trimming: 5 bases; junction bases outside the gene matches: 12. The CDR3 spans 15 residues. Germline V gene lookup returns CDR1 SGHTA and CDR2 FQGTGA. The CDR3 loop reads CASSYLGGRAETQYF. CDR3 in DNA: TGTGCCAGCAGTTACCTCGGGGGGAGGGCGGAGACCCAGTACTTC. Variable domain in full (rest from reference TRBV7-3 and TRBJ2-5): GAGVSQTPSNKVTEKGKYVELRCDPISGHTALYWYRQSLGQGPEFLIYFQGTGAADDSGLPNDRFFAVRPEGSVSTLKIQRTERGDSAVYLCASSYLGGRAETQYFGPGTRLLVL.

This clone was seen a single time. The chain uses TRBV30 and TRBJ2-5; D possibly uses TRBD1 or TRBD2 (5 bases each). Germline V CDR1 and CDR2: GTSNPN, SVGIG (reference sequence). The CDR3 is made up of 13 amino acids. Between the trimmed V and J ends, which lost 1 base and 4 bases, there was a span of 10 bases. The CDR3 coding sequence is TGTGCCTGGAGTGGATGGGGGAGAGAGACCCAGTACTTC. It is translated as CAWSGWGRETQYF.

This sequence joins TRBV4-3 and TRBJ2-2, with 11 positions matching TRBD2. J lost 6 bases, V lost 0 bases, and 3 bases had no gene match. Germline values: CDR1 LGHNA, CDR2 YSLEER. The CDR3 is 16 amino acids. In DNA, the CDR3 is TGCGCCAGCAGCCAAGAACTAGCGGGAGCCGCCGGGGAGCTGTTTTTT. Its translation is CASSQELAGAAGELFF.

As concerns this clone: At one end, the junction sequence differs from germline, possibly due to a read error. The V call is TRBV7-7, the J call TRBJ2-7, with 8 nucleotides matching TRBD1. This CDR3 has 17 residues. Germline CDR1 is SSHAT and CDR2 is FNYEAQ (reference sequence). CDR3 amino acids: CASRRELQGVKAYEQYF. The CDR3 bases are TGTGCTAGCAGGAGAGAATTACAGGGGGTTAAAGCCTACGAGCAGTACTTC.

The rearrangement joins TRBV7-9 to TRBJ2-7; 10 bases align to TRBD2. This CDR3 has 14 amino acids. The V gene's germline CDR1 is SEHNR and CDR2 FQNEAQ (reference sequence). V lost 5 bases to trimming and J lost 6 bases; unmatched junction nucleotides: 7. The CDR3 coding sequence is TGTGCCAGCAGCCTACTAGCGGGATCGTCCGAGCAGTACTTC. This codes for CASSLLAGSSEQYF.

As for this clone: One end of the junction varies from germline; a read error may be responsible. This sequence joins TRBV5-4 and TRBJ2-1; D gene unclear. CDR1 is SGHNT and CDR2 is YYREEE in the germline V gene (reference sequence). This CDR3 comprises 12 residues. This CDR3 reads CASSLSESKSVF. The CDR3 DNA reads TGTGCCAGCAGCTTGAGTGAGTCTAAATCGGTCTTC.

The chain uses TRBV11-2 and TRBJ2-7; TRBD1 agrees at 7 bases. V lost 1 base to trimming and J lost 0 bases; unmatched junction nucleotides: 6. This CDR3 has 16 amino acids. Per germline, CDR1 SGHAT and CDR2 FQNNGV. The CDR3 DNA follows: TGTGCCAGCAGCTTAGTTAGAGGGACAGACTCCTACGAGCAGTACTTC. It specifies CASSLVRGTDSYEQYF.

The gene calls are TRBV7-9 and TRBJ2-7; the D is unclear. This CDR3 comprises 12 residues. Germline V gene lookup returns CDR1 SEHNR and CDR2 FQNEAQ (reference sequence). V was pared by 5 bases and J by 4 bases, with 9 bases between. The CDR3 nucleotides read TGTGCCAGCAGCCCCTACCAATACGAGCAGTACTTC. Its translation: CASSPYQYEQYF.

The V and J genes are TRBV7-2 and TRBJ2-7; the match to TRBD2 covers 9 bases. J was trimmed by 4 bases and V by 0 bases; bases with no gene match: 4. CDR1 and CDR2 (germline): SGHTA, FQGNSA. This CDR3 region has 15 residues. The CDR3 DNA reads as TGTGCCAGCAGCTTAGCAGGGACTAGCTCATACGAGCAGTACTTC. Translated: CASSLAGTSSYEQYF.

The rearrangement uses TRBV7-2 and TRBJ1-5; tentatively, D is TRBD1 (5 bases). V was clipped by 5 bases and J by 6 bases, with 14 bases between them. CDR3 length: 14 amino acids. Per germline, CDR1 SGHTA and CDR2 FQGNSA. The CDR3 protein is CASSLEGQSQPQHF. The DNA of the CDR3 is TGTGCCAGCAGCCTGGAGGGGCAGAGTCAGCCCCAGCATTTT.

V usage is TRBV11-3 and J usage is TRBJ2-3; 8 bases fit TRBD2. CDR3 length: 14 residues. Germline CDR1 and CDR2: SGHNT and YENEEA. Trimming took 4 bases from V and 6 from J; bases not matched to a gene: 6. The CDR3 region is CASSSPGLGDTQYF. In DNA, the CDR3 is TGTGCCAGCAGCTCACCGGGACTAGGGGATACGCAGTATTTT.

The table lists this clone with a few counts. The V and J genes are TRBV19 and TRBJ2-5; 13 nucleotides match TRBD2. The V segment lost 6 bases and the J segment 5 bases; nucleotides outside the gene matches: 6. The CDR3 extends over 15 amino acids. Germline CDR1 reads LNHDA; CDR2 reads SQIVND (reference sequence). The CDR3 reads CASSTRTSGSETQYF. The CDR3 nucleotides are TGTGCCAGTAGCACCCGGACTAGCGGGAGTGAGACCCAGTACTTC.

CDR3 protein: CATKRSGETQYF. Here the CDR3 DNA reads TGTGCCACCAAGAGGTCCGGGGAGACCCAGTACTTC. V usage is TRBV15 and J usage is TRBJ2-5; no reliable D call. The CDR3 loop spans 12 amino acids. Germline CDR1 reads LNHNV; CDR2 reads YYDKDF (reference sequence). Between the trimmed V and J ends, which lost 7 bases and 5 bases, there was a span of 11 bases. The complete variable domain, with remaining parts taken from reference TRBV15 and TRBJ2-5, reads DAMVIQNPRYQVTQFGKPVTLSCSQTLNHNVMYWYQQKSSQAPKLLFHYYDKDFNNEADTPDNFQSRRPNTSFCFLDIRSPGLGDTAMYLCATKRSGETQYFGPGTRLLVL.

The V call is TRBV6-1, the J call TRBJ1-3; a weak D match, TRBD1 (5 bases). Trimming removed 2 bases from V and 0 bases from J, with 11 bases in between. This CDR3 region has 16 residues. Germline assignment: CDR1 MNHNS and CDR2 SASEGT. The CDR3 reads CASSELRQLSGNTIYF. CDR3 coding DNA: TGTGCCAGCAGTGAATTAAGACAGCTCTCTGGAAACACCATATATTTT.

A single count supports this clone. The chain employs TRBV27 and TRBJ2-1; TRBD2 agrees at 7 bases. The junction had 15 bases not matched to a gene; V was cut back by 1 base and J by 15 bases. Germline values: CDR1 MNHEY, CDR2 SMNVEV (reference sequence). This CDR3 is 15 amino acids long. CDR3 in DNA: TGTGCCAGCAGTTTATTAGGGCTAGCGGACCCCCTTTGGTTCTTC. It encodes CASSLLGLADPLWFF.

This sequence joins TRBV7-8 and TRBJ2-7; D may be TRBD1 (5 bases). Germline CDR1 reads SGHVS; CDR2 reads FQNEAQ. This CDR3 is built from 15 residues. The germline V and J ends were trimmed by 2 bases and 3 bases, with 14 bases remaining between them. The CDR3 reads CASSLYRGSDYEQYF. The CDR3 nucleotides read TGTGCCAGCAGCTTATATAGGGGCTCGGACTACGAGCAGTACTTC.

J is TRBJ1-4 and V is TRBV5-1; a possible D gene is TRBD1 (5 bases). Germline CDR1 SGHRS, CDR2 YFSETQ. This CDR3 spans 15 amino acids. With 2 bases removed from V and 3 bases from J, the gap between germline ends came to 11 bases. The CDR3 sequence: CASSFGDAPNEKLFF. The DNA of the CDR3 is TGCGCCAGCAGCTTCGGGGACGCGCCTAATGAAAAACTGTTTTTT.

The rearrangement joins TRBV7-8 to TRBJ1-3, with a possible D match to TRBD1 (5 bases). V was cut by 2 bases and J by 6 bases, with 11 bases left in between. The germline gives CDR1 SGHVS, CDR2 FQNEAQ. The CDR3 length is 14 residues. CDR3 sequence (DNA): TGTGCCAGCAGCTTACTGCAGGGCGCAAACACCATATATTTT. As protein: CASSLLQGANTIYF.

The V and J genes are TRBV5-1 and TRBJ2-7, with D unresolved. The CDR3 runs 14 residues. Looked up from germline, CDR1 is SGHRS and CDR2 is YFSETQ. Trimming took 0 bases from V and 7 from J, leaving 14 bases between them. Here the CDR3 reads CASSLDGGSGEQYF. For the CDR3, the DNA is TGCGCCAGCAGCTTGGATGGCGGCTCTGGGGAGCAGTACTTC.

The table lists this clone with a count of one. The chain is built from TRBV30 and TRBJ1-5; D remains unclear. The V and J ends lost 1 base and 4 bases respectively, with 5 bases between them. The CDR3 is made up of 12 amino acids. Germline V gene lookup returns CDR1 GTSNPN and CDR2 SVGIG (reference sequence). CDR3 sequence (DNA): TGTGCCTGGAGTGGATCTAATCAGCCCCAGCATTTT. It yields the protein CAWSGSNQPQHF.

The V call is TRBV19, the J call TRBJ2-5, with D possibly TRBD1 on 6 matching bases. Germline V lookup: CDR1 LNHDA, CDR2 SQIVND (reference sequence). V shed 5 bases and J shed 7 bases, with 14 bases lying between them. This CDR3 is built from 13 residues. Here the CDR3 DNA reads TGTGCCAGTAGTGGACAGCCTCTTCGGACCCAGTACTTC. Amino acid sequence: CASSGQPLRTQYF.

The chain carries TRBV6-5 and TRBJ1-2; 10 bases line up with TRBD1. Germline V gene data show CDR1 as MNHEY and CDR2 as SVGAGI. The CDR3 spans 15 residues. V lost 6 bases and J lost 4; bases outside the gene matches: 8. CDR3 in DNA: TGTGCCAGCAGACGCCCGGGACAGGGGACCTATGGCTACACCTTC. Amino acid sequence: CASRRPGQGTYGYTF.

This clone appeared once. V gene TRBV7-6 combines with J gene TRBJ2-7; D gene unclear. This CDR3 region has 14 residues. V was shortened by 1 base and J by 5 bases, with 12 bases between the two germline ends. Germline values: CDR1 SGHVS, CDR2 FNYEAQ. In DNA form, the CDR3 reads TGTGCCAGCAGCTTAGGAGGCCGTGGGGACGAGCAGTACTTC. Translating it yields CASSLGGRGDEQYF.

The V call is TRBV5-4, the J call TRBJ2-2, with TRBD2 matching 8 bases. CDR1 and CDR2 (germline): SGHNT, YYREEE (reference sequence). V lost 4 bases, J lost 5 bases, and 7 bases stayed unmatched. This CDR3 contains 15 residues. Here the CDR3 reads CASSAGTRGTGELFF. CDR3 nucleotides: TGTGCCAGCAGCGCCGGGACTAGAGGTACCGGGGAGCTGTTTTTT.

The chain uses TRBV19 and TRBJ1-2; 9 bases are shared with TRBD1. In germline, CDR1 is LNHDA, CDR2 SQIVND (reference sequence). V lost 5 bases to trimming and J lost 4 bases; unmatched junction nucleotides: 11. The CDR3 extends over 16 amino acids. This CDR3 is CASSAQQGAAGYGYTF. CDR3 nucleotide sequence: TGTGCCAGTAGTGCCCAACAGGGGGCGGCGGGCTATGGCTACACCTTC.

The V gene is TRBV7-9, the J gene TRBJ2-3, with D possibly matching TRBD1 (6 bases). The CDR3 sequence is 19 residues long. Germline-derived CDR1 and CDR2 are SEHNR and FQNEAQ (reference sequence). V lost 5 bases and J lost 2, with 26 bases in between. The CDR3: CASSPRAGWGRSYTDTQYF. CDR3 coding DNA: TGTGCCAGCAGCCCAAGGGCCGGTTGGGGGCGGTCGTACACAGATACGCAGTATTTT.

V gene TRBV5-4 combines with J gene TRBJ2-7; no definite D call. Trimming pared 0 bases from V and 1 base from J, leaving 14 bases between. The CDR3 runs 16 residues. Looked up from germline, CDR1 is SGHNT and CDR2 is YYREEE (reference sequence). The chain's CDR3 is CASSLAGGKRSYEQYF. The DNA for the CDR3 is TGTGCCAGCAGCTTGGCCGGCGGTAAGAGGTCCTACGAGCAGTACTTC.

This chain joins TRBV11-2 and TRBJ2-7; 13 bases are a match to TRBD2. This CDR3 has 17 residues. V dropped 4 bases and J dropped 2; count of bases not matched to a gene: 8. CDR1 and CDR2 from the germline V gene are SGHAT and FQNNGV. The CDR3 sequence: CASSSLTTSGRAYEQYF. The CDR3 nucleotides are TGTGCCAGCAGCTCGCTGACTACTAGCGGGAGGGCCTACGAGCAGTACTTC.

The V gene is TRBV7-3, the J gene TRBJ2-3; TRBD2 is a possible D gene (6 bases). This CDR3 contains 15 residues. Germline V lookup: CDR1 SGHTA, CDR2 FQGTGA. V was pared by 3 bases and J by 2 bases, with 12 bases between. CDR3 nucleotides: TGTGCCAGCAGCTTGCACGGGACTTTCACAGATACGCAGTATTTT. Amino acid sequence: CASSLHGTFTDTQYF.